This TCR beta chain was sequenced during a study of OX40 agonist ivuxolimab in advanced cancers. For the study at large: Patients' therapy was ivuxolimab, an antibody that acts as an agonist of OX40 (CD134).

Libraries were prepared by immunoSEQ multiplex PCR; TCRdb keeps only in-frame clonotypes and omits some of them. Seen here are over 90,000 clones, 90% observed once, and the top ten hold roughly 0.16%. This CDR3 is built from 15 residues. Trimming removed 1 base from V and 10 bases from J, with 14 bases in between. Germline V lookup: CDR1 SEHNR, CDR2 FQNEAQ (reference sequence). Study-level results: The antigens recognized by the expanded peripheral T cells, that is their antigen specificity, were not determined. The mean number of expanded clones was higher in CD8+ T cells than in CD4+.

This clone was counted a few times. Its antigen is unknown. The sample in question was CD4+ or CD8+ T cells sorted from blood, obtained in a trial of the OX40 agonist ivuxolimab. This clonotype was sampled from an adult with an advanced solid tumor such as melanoma, head and neck, liver or kidney cancer. V usage is TRBV7-9 and J usage is TRBJ1-6; maybe TRBD1 (5 bases). The CDR3 is CASSLEVPGRSPLHF. CDR3 bases: TGTGCCAGCAGCTTAGAGGTTCCAGGGCGGTCACCCCTCCACTTT. The variable domain in full, completed from reference TRBV7-9 and TRBJ1-6, reads DTGVSQNPRHKITKRGQNVTFRCDPISEHNRLYWYRQTLGQGPEFLTYFQNEAQLEKSRLLSDRFSAERPKGSFSTLEIQRTEQGDSAMYLCASSLEVPGRSPLHFGNGTRLTVT.